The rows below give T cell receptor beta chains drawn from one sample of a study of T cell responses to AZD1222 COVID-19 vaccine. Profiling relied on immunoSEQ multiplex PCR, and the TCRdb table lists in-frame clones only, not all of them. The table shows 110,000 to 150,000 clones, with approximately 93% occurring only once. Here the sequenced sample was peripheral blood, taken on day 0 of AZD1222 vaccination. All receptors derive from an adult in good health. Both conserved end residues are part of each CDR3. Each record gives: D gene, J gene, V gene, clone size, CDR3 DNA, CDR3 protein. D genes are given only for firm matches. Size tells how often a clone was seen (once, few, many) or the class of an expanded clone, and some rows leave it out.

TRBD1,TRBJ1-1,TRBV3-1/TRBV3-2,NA,TGTGCCAGCAGCTCGGAGACAGGGGGGGCTTTCTTT,CASSSETGGAFF
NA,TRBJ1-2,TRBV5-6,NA,TGTGCCAGCAGCTTGCGGGCAGATAACTATGGCTACACCTTC,CASSLRADNYGYTF
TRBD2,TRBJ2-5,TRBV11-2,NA,TGTGCCAGCAGCCTCGGGACTAGCGGGATGGAGACCCAGTACTTC,CASSLGTSGMETQYF
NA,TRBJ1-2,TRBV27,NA,TGTGCCAGCAATGAGGCTGGACGGATCTCTTCTAACTATGGCTACACCTTC,CASNEAGRISSNYGYTF
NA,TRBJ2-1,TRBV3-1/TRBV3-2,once,TGTGCCAGCAGCCAAGCGGTCGGGTACAATGAGCAGTTCTTC,CASSQAVGYNEQFF
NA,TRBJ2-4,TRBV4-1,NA,TGCGCCAGCAGCCAATGGCAGGGCCTGGGCAAAAACATTCAGTACTTC,CASSQWQGLGKNIQYF
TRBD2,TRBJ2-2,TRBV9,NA,TGTGCCAGCAGCCTCGGACTAGCGGGAGGCAACACCGGGGAGCTGTTTTTT,CASSLGLAGGNTGELFF
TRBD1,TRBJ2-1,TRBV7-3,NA,TGTGCCAGCAGCAGGGGACAGGGGAACAATGAGCAGTTCTTC,CASSRGQGNNEQFF
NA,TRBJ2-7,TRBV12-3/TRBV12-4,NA,TGTGCCAGCTCCTTAGTGGCGGGGAACGAGCAGTACTTC,CASSLVAGNEQYF
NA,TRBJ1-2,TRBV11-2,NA,TGTGCCAGCAGCTTATCCCAGGAGGTGGATGGCTACACCTTC,CASSLSQEVDGYTF
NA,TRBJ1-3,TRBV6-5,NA,TGTGCCAGCAGTTACACAGGGTACTCTGGAAACACCATATATTTT,CASSYTGYSGNTIYF
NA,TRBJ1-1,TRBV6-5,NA,TGTGCCAGCAACTATATCGGGGGGCCCACTGAAGCTTTCTTT,CASNYIGGPTEAFF
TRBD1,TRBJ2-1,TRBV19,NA,TGTGCCAGTAGTATGGACAGGGGTGTACATGAGCAGTTCTTC,CASSMDRGVHEQFF
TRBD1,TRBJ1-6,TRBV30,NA,TGTGCCTCGGGGACAGGGGAGAATTCACCCCTCCACTTT,CASGTGENSPLHF
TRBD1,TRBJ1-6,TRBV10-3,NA,TGTGCCACCGGGACAGGGAATTCACCCCTCCACTTT,CATGTGNSPLHF
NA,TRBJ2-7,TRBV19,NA,TGTGCCAGTAGTCCTCCGGGTAGTATGCAGTACTTC,CASSPPGSMQYF
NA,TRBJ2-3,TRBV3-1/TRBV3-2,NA,TGTGCCAGCAGCATAGCGGAGACAATCACAGATACGCAGTATTTT,CASSIAETITDTQYF
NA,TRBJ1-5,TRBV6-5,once,TGTGCCAGCAGGGCCCTTTATAGCAATCAGCCCCAGCATTTT,CASRALYSNQPQHF
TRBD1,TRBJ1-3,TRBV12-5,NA,TGTGCTAGTGGTTTGTTTACAGGGGGTGGAAACACCATATATTTT,CASGLFTGGGNTIYF
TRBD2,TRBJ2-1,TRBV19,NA,TGTGCCAGTAGGACTAGCGGGAGCTCCTACAATGAGCAGTTCTTC,CASRTSGSSYNEQFF
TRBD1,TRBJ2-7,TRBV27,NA,TGTGCCAGCAGTTACCGGGGACAGGGGTTCGACGAGCAGTACTTC,CASSYRGQGFDEQYF
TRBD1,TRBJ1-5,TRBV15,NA,TGTGCCACCAGCACGGGACAGGGAGGGAGTCAGCCCCAGCATTTT,CATSTGQGGSQPQHF
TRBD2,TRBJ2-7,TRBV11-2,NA,TGTGCCAGCAGCTTAGATATGCTAGCGGGAGGTGGGTACGAGCAGTACTTC,CASSLDMLAGGGYEQYF
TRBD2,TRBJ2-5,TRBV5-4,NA,TGTGCCAGCAGCCCAACTAGCGGGGAGTACCAAGAGACCCAGTACTTC,CASSPTSGEYQETQYF
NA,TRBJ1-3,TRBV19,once,TGTGCCAGTAGTGAAAGACAGGCGAGCTCTGGAAACACCATATATTTT,CASSERQASSGNTIYF
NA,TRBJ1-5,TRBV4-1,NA,TGCGCCAGCAGCCAAGAACCGGGCAATCAGCCCCAGCATTTT,CASSQEPGNQPQHF
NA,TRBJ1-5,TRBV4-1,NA,TGCGCCAGCAGCCAAGAGGGCAGGGGTAGCAATCAGCCCCAGCATTTT,CASSQEGRGSNQPQHF
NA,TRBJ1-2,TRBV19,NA,TGTGCCAGTTTACATCTGCTTTATGGCTACACCTTC,CASLHLLYGYTF
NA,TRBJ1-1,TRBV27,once,TGTGCCAGCAGTTTACTAACAGCTAACACTGAAGCTTTCTTT,CASSLLTANTEAFF
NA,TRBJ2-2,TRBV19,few,TGTGCCAGTAGTAGTTGGACCGGGGAGCTGTTTTTT,CASSSWTGELFF
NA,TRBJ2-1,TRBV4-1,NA,TGCGCCAGCAGCCAAGTATCAGCGAACTCCTACAATGAGCAGTTCTTC,CASSQVSANSYNEQFF
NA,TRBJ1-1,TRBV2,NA,TGTGCCAGCAGCTCGACAGCAGGATGGTCCACTGAAGCTTTCTTT,CASSSTAGWSTEAFF
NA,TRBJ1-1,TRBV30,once,TGTGCCTGGACCGGACACCTGAACACTGAAGCTTTCTTT,CAWTGHLNTEAFF
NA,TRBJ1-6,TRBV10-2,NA,TGCGCCAGCAACGGAGCCGGGACATCTAATTCACCCCTCCACTTT,CASNGAGTSNSPLHF
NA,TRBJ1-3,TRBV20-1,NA,TGCAGTGCTAGTATGGGTGGAAACACCATATATTTT,CSASMGGNTIYF